This T cell receptor (beta chain) was observed in a study of T cells in Graves' hyperthyroidism and ophthalmopathy. Graves' hyperthyroidism showing no ophthalmopathy progression within 18 months was considered stable. PBMCs were sourced from roughly 9.3 ml fresh peripheral blood. RNA transcripts gave rise to amplified TCR beta CDR3 regions. Researchers ran a first-round RT-PCR on the TCR CDR3 using the HTBI primer set. TCRdb re-derived calls from the multiplex PCR reads in MiXCR, one entry per CDR3 protein. The sample consists of a few hundred thousand distinct CDR3 sequences, 20% to 25% of them appearing once. CDR3 size: 15 residues. Germline values: CDR1 SGHTA, CDR2 FQGNSA. As regards this clonotype: A junction boundary mismatches the germline segment, possibly from a read error.

Source material: blood. The rearrangement uses TRBV7-2 and TRBJ2-7, with D tentatively TRBD2 (6 bases). This sequence was found in a man aged 50 to 60 with Graves' hyperthyroidism. CDR3 DNA sequence: TGCGCCAGCAGCCAGGAGACTAGTAAAGGCTACGAGCAGTACTTC. It codes for CASSQETSKGYEQYF.